Listed here are 29 T cell receptor beta chains from one sample, sequenced in a study of T-cell reconstitution after alpha-beta-depleted transplantation in children. Library preparation (for TCRbeta) was performed with unique molecular identifiers. TCRdb re-called the PCR reads through MiXCR, storing one row per CDR3 protein. The sample yields about 540,000 distinct CDR3 sequences, roughly 30% seen once. The sample was PBMCs, taken before TCRalphabeta/CD19-depleted stem cell transplant. These receptors were collected from a boy younger than two with Wiskott-Aldrich syndrome, due to receive a stem cell transplant.

Turning to this clonotype: Its ends do not fully match the called genes, so a read error is possible. The chain has TRBV6-5 and TRBJ2-6; 11 nucleotides line up with TRBD1. From germline, CDR1 is MNHEY and CDR2 SVGAGI. This CDR3 has 16 residues. The DNA for the CDR3 is TGTGCCAGCAGTTACGGACAGGGGGCTGGGGCCAACGTCCTTACTTTC. Its protein is CASSYGQGAGANVLTF.

This chain joins TRBV7-6 and TRBJ1-3, with a possible D match to TRBD1 (6 bases). V gave up 5 bases and J gave up 4 bases, with 15 bases separating them. The CDR3 contains 15 residues. Looked up from germline, CDR1 is SGHVS and CDR2 is FNYEAQ. The CDR3 DNA reads TGTGCCAGCAGCGCGGCAGGGGCGCCCGGAAACACCATATATTTT. Amino acids: CASSAAGAPGNTIYF.

This clonotype has more than one count but fewer than ten. The chain recombines TRBV5-1 with TRBJ2-5, with a tentative D call TRBD1 (6 bases). Trimming took off 2 bases at V and 0 bases at J, with 11 bases between the two ends. This CDR3 has 15 residues. Germline-derived CDR1 and CDR2 are SGHRS and YFSETQ. The CDR3: CASSLQGGDQETQYF. The DNA of the CDR3 is TGCGCCAGCAGCTTACAGGGTGGGGACCAAGAGACCCAGTACTTC.

CDR3 nucleotides: TGTGCCTGGAAAGGTCAAGGGGAAGCTTTCTTT. This translates into CAWKGQGEAFF. The V gene is TRBV30, the J gene TRBJ1-1; D gene uncertain. The CDR3 loop spans 11 amino acids. Germline V gene lookup returns CDR1 GTSNPN and CDR2 SVGIG (reference sequence). Trimming removed 4 bases from V and 8 bases from J, with 11 bases in between.

The sample holds a few counts of this clonotype. The V call is TRBV20-1, the J call TRBJ2-1, with D tentatively TRBD1 or TRBD2 (5 bases each). This CDR3 is built from 11 residues. CDR1 and CDR2 from the germline V gene are DFQATT and SNEGSKA (reference sequence). V dropped 6 bases and J dropped 8 bases, with 11 bases sitting between them. In DNA form, the CDR3 reads TGCAGTGCAGTCGAGGGGTATGAGCAGTTCTTC. Residues: CSAVEGYEQFF.

This clonotype was seen a handful of times. The chain employs TRBV10-3 and TRBJ2-3; D tentatively reads TRBD1 or TRBD2 (6 bases each). The CDR3 is 14 amino acids. V was clipped by 7 bases and J by 3 bases, with 14 bases between them. Per germline, CDR1 ENHRY and CDR2 SYGVKD. The CDR3 sequence is CAITKGGKTDTQYF. The CDR3 nucleotides are TGTGCCATCACCAAAGGGGGGAAGACAGATACGCAGTATTTT.

This clonotype has a handful of counts. The rearrangement links TRBV5-1 to TRBJ2-5; the D is unclear. Trimming removed 0 bases from V and 4 bases from J, with 7 bases in between. CDR1 is SGHRS, CDR2 YFSETQ, per germline. The CDR3 is 13 residues long. In DNA, the CDR3 is TGCGCCAGCAGCTTGGTCTTCTCAGAGACCCAGTACTTC. Translated, it gives CASSLVFSETQYF. Full variable domain (remainder filled in from reference TRBV5-1 and TRBJ2-5): KAGVTQTPRYLIKTRGQQVTLSCSPISGHRSVSWYQQTPGQGLQFLFEYFSETQRNKGNFPGRFSGRQFSNSRSEMNVSTLELGDSALYLCASSLVFSETQYFGPGTRLLVL.

The rearrangement uses TRBV30 and TRBJ1-5; D unresolved. This CDR3 spans 13 amino acids. V was cut by 0 bases and J by 3 bases, with 6 bases left in between. Looked up from germline, CDR1 is GTSNPN and CDR2 is SVGIG (reference sequence). CDR3 residues: CAWSVTANQPQHF. The CDR3 nucleotides read TGTGCCTGGAGTGTCACCGCCAATCAGCCCCAGCATTTT.

On this clonotype itself: The germline gene is not matched at one end of the junction; a read error may be the cause. V gene TRBV25-1 combines with J gene TRBJ2-1, with unresolved D. Looked up from germline, CDR1 is MGHDK and CDR2 is SYGVNS. This CDR3 has 12 residues. The CDR3 DNA reads TGTGCCAGCAGTGGAGGACGGAATGAGCATTTCTTC. It codes for CASSGGRNEHFF.

The genes are TRBV28 and TRBJ2-4, with 7 positions matching TRBD1. With 3 bases clipped from V and 0 bases from J, the junction kept 5 bases outside the gene matches. Germline V gene sequence: CDR1 MDHEN, CDR2 SYDVKM. This CDR3 spans 16 amino acids. The CDR3 is CASSFGTDPAKNIQYF. The CDR3 bases are TGTGCCAGCAGTTTTGGGACAGACCCAGCCAAAAACATTCAGTACTTC. Full variable domain (remainder filled in from reference TRBV28 and TRBJ2-4): DVKVTQSSRYLVKRTGEKVFLECVQDMDHENMFWYRQDPGLGLRLIYFSYDVKMKEKGDIPEGYSVSREKKERFSLILESASTNQTSMYLCASSFGTDPAKNIQYFGAGTRLSVL.

The table lists this clonotype with a few counts. The gene calls are TRBV5-1 and TRBJ2-5; tentative D call: TRBD1 (6 bases). This CDR3 contains 14 residues. Trimming took 4 bases from V and 5 from J, leaving 15 bases between them. CDR1 is SGHRS, CDR2 YFSETQ, per germline. CDR3 bases: TGCGCCAGCAGCCTGGGACACCTTCGGGAGACCCAGTACTTC. It specifies CASSLGHLRETQYF.

This clonotype has more than one count but fewer than ten. The gene calls are TRBV28 and TRBJ2-1, with 7 bases lining up with TRBD1. Germline lookup yields CDR1 MDHEN and CDR2 SYDVKM. V lost 6 bases, J lost 0 bases, and 5 bases stayed unmatched. The CDR3 consists of 15 residues. The CDR3 is CASRRAGGSYNEQFF. The CDR3 DNA follows: TGTGCCAGCAGGCGGGCAGGGGGCTCCTACAATGAGCAGTTCTTC.

This rearrangement joins TRBV15 to TRBJ1-5, with D unclear. Germline CDR1 reads LNHNV; CDR2 reads YYDKDF (reference sequence). The CDR3 is 12 amino acids. The V and J ends lost 1 base and 7 bases respectively, with 5 bases between them. The CDR3 sequence is CATSRALQPQHF. The CDR3 DNA follows: TGTGCCACCAGCAGAGCTTTACAGCCCCAGCATTTT.

A few counts support this clonotype. The genes are TRBV5-1 and TRBJ2-3; TRBD2 matches at 8 bases. Germline CDR1 reads SGHRS; CDR2 reads YFSETQ. This CDR3 is 16 amino acids long. After removal of 0 bases from V and 6 bases from J, the junction contained 9 bases not matched to a gene. In DNA, the CDR3 is TGCGCCAGCAGCTTGGCTCTGGCGGGAGGTTTGGATACGCAGTATTTT. It encodes CASSLALAGGLDTQYF.

The chain has TRBV10-3 and TRBJ1-1, with D possibly matching TRBD1 (6 bases). CDR1 and CDR2 from the germline V gene are ENHRY and SYGVKD. The germline V and J ends were trimmed by 5 bases and 7 bases, with 11 bases remaining between them. The length of the CDR3 is 12 residues. The CDR3 DNA is TGTGCCATCAGTAGGACAGCTAGTGAAGCTTTCTTT. Protein sequence: CAISRTASEAFF.

In this sample, this clonotype turned up a few times. The chain employs TRBV7-2 and TRBJ2-2; the D is unclear. This CDR3 is 12 amino acids long. The V end lost 3 bases, the J end lost 6 bases, and 5 bases lay between the germline ends. In germline, CDR1 is SGHTA, CDR2 FQGNSA. The CDR3 region has the DNA TGTGCCAGCAGCTTTAGGGCCGGGGAGCTGTTTTTT. Protein: CASSFRAGELFF.

The gene calls are TRBV6-1 and TRBJ1-3; D is ambiguous. V was pared by 10 bases and J by 4 bases, with 14 bases between. Germline V gene data show CDR1 as MNHNS and CDR2 as SASEGT. The CDR3 extends over 13 amino acids. This chain's CDR3 is CATSRPPGNTIYF. The CDR3 bases are TGTGCCACATCCAGGCCCCCGGGAAACACCATATATTTT.

This clonotype was detected only a few times. The chain joins TRBV20-1 to TRBJ2-3; 9 bases align to TRBD1. V dropped 2 bases and J dropped 5; count of bases not matched to a gene: 11. The CDR3 length is 16 residues. Germline CDR1 DFQATT, CDR2 SNEGSKA (reference sequence). The CDR3 loop is CSARIPTGGSGDTQYF. In DNA form, the CDR3 reads TGCAGTGCTAGAATTCCGACAGGGGGTTCGGGAGATACGCAGTATTTT.

The CDR3 loop is CASSLLAGGQSPNNEQFF. The CDR3, as DNA: TGTGCCAGCAGCTTACTAGCGGGAGGCCAATCCCCGAACAATGAGCAGTTCTTC. The chain is built from TRBV7-8 and TRBJ2-1, with 11 bases aligning to TRBD2. The CDR3 is made up of 18 amino acids. The V segment lost 2 bases and the J segment 5 bases; nucleotides outside the gene matches: 11. CDR1 and CDR2 from the germline V gene are SGHVS and FQNEAQ.

The rearrangement uses TRBV5-1 and TRBJ2-1; 8 bases fit TRBD2. CDR3 length: 18 amino acids. J lost 3 bases, V lost 0 bases, and 11 bases had no gene match. Germline values: CDR1 SGHRS, CDR2 YFSETQ. The CDR3 sequence is CASSLDGGRTNLYNEQFF. The CDR3 DNA follows: TGCGCCAGCAGCTTGGATGGCGGGAGGACAAATCTCTACAATGAGCAGTTCTTC.

The chain's CDR3 is CSASQREGGETQYF. As DNA, the CDR3 is TGCAGTGCTTCCCAGCGGGAGGGCGGAGAGACCCAGTACTTC. The genes are TRBV20-1 and TRBJ2-5, with TRBD2 matching over 10 bases. Germline CDR1 and CDR2: DFQATT and SNEGSKA (reference sequence). The CDR3 loop spans 14 amino acids. The V gene end was trimmed by 5 bases and the J gene end by 4 bases; junction bases not matched to a gene: 7.

The V call is TRBV5-1, the J call TRBJ1-2, with unresolved D. V was clipped by 2 bases and J by 7 bases, with 15 bases between them. This CDR3 comprises 14 residues. Germline V gene data show CDR1 as SGHRS and CDR2 as YFSETQ. The CDR3 sequence is CASSFSGILGGYTF. CDR3 nucleotide sequence: TGCGCCAGCAGCTTTTCGGGCATCTTAGGTGGCTACACCTTC.

The rearrangement uses TRBV12-3 or TRBV12-4 and TRBJ2-7; 8 bases agree with TRBD2. CDR3 size: 14 residues. Losses at the gene ends were 6 bases for V and 2 bases for J; bases not matched to a gene: 6. CDR3 protein: CASRQAGGTYEQYF. The CDR3 bases are TGTGCCAGCAGGCAGGCGGGAGGAACCTACGAGCAGTACTTC.

The chain has TRBV12-3 or TRBV12-4 and TRBJ1-1; a possible D gene is TRBD1 (6 bases). This CDR3 has 12 residues. Trimming removed 6 bases at V and 6 bases at J, with 11 bases between. The CDR3 is CASRYRDPEAFF. The CDR3 DNA follows: TGTGCCAGCAGGTACAGGGACCCTGAAGCTTTCTTT.

The V gene is TRBV10-3, the J gene TRBJ1-4; D is possibly TRBD1 (5 bases). Germline V gives CDR1 ENHRY, CDR2 SYGVKD. V was clipped by 0 bases and J by 10 bases, with 15 bases between them. The CDR3 length is 15 residues. The CDR3 here is CAISESPGNGGKLFF. The CDR3 coding sequence is TGTGCCATCAGTGAGTCCCCAGGGAATGGTGGAAAACTGTTTTTT.

The DNA of the CDR3 is TGTGCCAGCGGGGACCATCTTTTGGGGACAGATACGCAGTATTTT. Amino acid sequence: CASGDHLLGTDTQYF. V and J are TRBV27 and TRBJ2-3; D might be TRBD1 or TRBD2, each matching 5 bases. Trimming stripped 8 bases from V and 3 bases from J, with 18 bases between. CDR3 length: 15 amino acids. Germline V lookup: CDR1 MNHEY, CDR2 SMNVEV (reference sequence).

This clonotype has a count of ten or more. This chain uses TRBV5-1 with TRBJ1-2, with 8 nucleotides matching TRBD1. The germline gives CDR1 SGHRS, CDR2 YFSETQ. The CDR3 is made up of 14 amino acids. The V and J ends lost 0 bases and 4 bases, in that order; junction bases with no gene match: 2. The DNA of the CDR3 is TGCGCCAGCAGCTTGGGGACAGGGCCCTATGGCTACACCTTC. It specifies CASSLGTGPYGYTF.

The chain has TRBV19 and TRBJ2-1; D may be TRBD2 (6 bases). CDR3 size: 13 residues. Trimming stripped 4 bases from V and 9 bases from J, with 13 bases between. Germline V lookup: CDR1 LNHDA, CDR2 SQIVND (reference sequence). CDR3 protein: CASSNRGLSEQFF. In DNA, the CDR3 is TGTGCCAGTAGTAACCGGGGACTGTCTGAGCAGTTCTTC. The variable domain in full, with the rest retrieved from reference TRBV19 and TRBJ2-1, is DGGITQSPKYLFRKEGQNVTLSCEQNLNHDAMYWYRQDPGQGLRLIYYSQIVNDFQKGDIAEGYSVSREKKESFPLTVTSAQKNPTAFYLCASSNRGLSEQFFGPGTRLTVL.

This clonotype appeared a few times. V is TRBV10-3 and J is TRBJ1-4; 9 positions agree with TRBD1. The CDR3 covers 15 residues. Germline lookup yields CDR1 ENHRY and CDR2 SYGVKD. The V and J ends lost 6 bases and 4 bases, in that order; junction bases with no gene match: 6. The CDR3 bases are TGTGCCATCAGGGGACCGGGACAGGGTAATGAAAAACTGTTTTTT. Encoded protein: CAIRGPGQGNEKLFF.